Following are 24 T cell receptor beta chains from one sample sequenced in a study of tumor and adjacent non-tumor tissue in lung cancer (dated by TCRdb to the late 2010s). Bulk unsorted tissue served as the source for RNA extraction, and RNA quality was assessed using a NanoDrop ND-1000 and an Agilent 2100. The normal lung samples consisted of distant non-tumor tissue collected more than 3 cm from the tumor edge. The library was made by multiplex PCR. TCRdb records Illumina HiSeq 2500 as the sequencer. TCRbeta libraries were built by three rounds of nested PCR using primers (Table S4), following protocols modified from ARM-PCR. TCRdb handled the public reads itself, with Q25 trimming in fastp and clone calling in MiXCR, and kept productive beta chains. Here each entry gathers all rows of one CDR3 protein and keeps the most common genes and DNA. The table for this sample lists some 80,000 distinct CDR3 sequences; 76% of them were counted only once. The ten largest clones take up under 40% of the sample.

The material sequenced was distant non-tumor lung tissue. These receptors originate from a man aged 70-80 years with non-small cell lung cancer.

The chain carries TRBV29-1 and TRBJ1-2; D uncertain. The CDR3 totals 16 residues. V lost 4 bases and J lost 12, with 30 bases in between. CDR1 and CDR2 (germline): SQVTM, ANQGSEA. CDR3 DNA: TGCAGCGTTGTCCCCCATCAATCCTCGGGAGAAGATAGCCACACCTTC. Its protein is CSVVPHQSSGEDSHTF.

Regarding this clonotype: A single base separates this from a much larger clone, so it may be a read error. The chain joins TRBV10-3 to TRBJ2-7; the match to TRBD1 covers 8 bases. CDR1 and CDR2 (germline): ENHRY, SYGVKD. The CDR3 runs 15 residues. CDR3 sequence: CAIMGTGTLSYEHYF. Here the CDR3 DNA reads TGTGCCATCATGGGGACAGGAACCCTCTCCTACGAGCACTACTTC.

On this clonotype itself: Given a much more abundant clone one base away, this may be a read error. The genes are TRBV4-3 and TRBJ2-7; TRBD1 agrees at 9 bases. The CDR3 is 15 amino acids. Per germline, CDR1 LGHNA and CDR2 YSLEER. This CDR3 reads CVSSRSTGGTYEQYF. The CDR3 DNA sequence: TGCGTCAGCAGCCGCTCGACAGGGGGGACGTACGAGCAGTACTTC.

There are a few counts of this clonotype. V gene TRBV6-4 combines with J gene TRBJ1-1; no firm D call. CDR1 is MRHNA and CDR2 is SNTAGT in the germline V gene. Trimming left V 4 bases short and J 2 bases short, with 8 bases between. The CDR3 sequence is 13 residues long. For the CDR3, the DNA is TGTGCCAGCAGTGCCACCCGAAACACTGAAGCTTTCTTT. This codes for CASSATRNTEAFF.

Regarding this clonotype: Its ends do not fully match the called genes, so a read error is possible. The gene calls are TRBV20-1 and TRBJ1-5; D uncertain. The last part of the DNA fits TRBJ2-3 better; the J call may be wrong. The CDR3 has 14 amino acids. CDR1 and CDR2 from the germline V gene are DFQATT and SNEGSKA (reference sequence). The CDR3 sequence: CRARTEHSNQPQYF. The CDR3 coding sequence is TGCAGAGCTAGGACCGAGCATAGCAATCAGCCCCAGTATTTT.

The chain carries TRBV7-9 and TRBJ1-1; D is perhaps TRBD1 (6 bases). V lost 4 bases to trimming and J lost 6 bases, with 12 bases between them. The CDR3 covers 13 residues. The germline V gene encodes CDR1 SEHNR and CDR2 FQNEAQ (reference sequence). In DNA, the CDR3 is TGTGCCAGCAGCTCTGAGGGGGGACCTGAAGCTTTCTTT. Its translation: CASSSEGGPEAFF.

This clonotype is medium-sized in the sample. The V gene is TRBV10-1, the J gene TRBJ2-3, with D perhaps TRBD1 (5 bases). This CDR3 comprises 15 residues. The germline V gene encodes CDR1 WNHNN and CDR2 SYGVQD (reference sequence). The ends were cut back, 3 bases at V and 1 base at J, with 11 bases in the middle. The CDR3 reads CASSDGAAGTDTQYF. As DNA, the CDR3 is TGCGCCAGCAGTGATGGGGCGGCTGGCACAGATACGCAGTATTTT.

The chain uses TRBV29-1 and TRBJ2-1, with 9 bases aligning to TRBD2. The CDR3 consists of 14 residues. CDR1 and CDR2 from the germline V gene are SQVTM and ANQGSEA. The trim removed 8 bases at V and 6 bases at J, leaving 11 bases unmatched. The CDR3: CSIAGTSRSNEQFF. DNA for the CDR3: TGCAGCATTGCCGGGACTAGCAGGAGCAATGAGCAGTTCTTC.

The chain is built from TRBV11-1 and TRBJ2-7, with 12 positions matching TRBD1. Unmatched junction bases numbered 9, after V lost 0 bases and J lost 3 bases. The CDR3 length is 18 residues. Germline V lookup: CDR1 SGHAT, CDR2 FQDESV (reference sequence). CDR3 nucleotide sequence: TGTGCCAGCAGCTTAGCGGGGACAGGGGGCTCCATGAACTACGAGCAGTACTTC. Translated, it gives CASSLAGTGGSMNYEQYF.

As concerns this clonotype: A junction end diverges from the germline sequence, so it may reflect a read error. CDR3 region: CSVREGLAGTYQQYF. The CDR3 DNA reads TGCAGTGTTAGAGAAGGACTAGCGGGGACCTACCAACAGTATTTC. The chain uses TRBV20-1 and TRBJ2-7, with 12 bases lining up with TRBD2. CDR3 length: 15 amino acids. CDR1 and CDR2 (germline): DFQATT, SNEGSKA (reference sequence).

The CDR3 sequence is CASSLGQMSGTEAFF. CDR3 DNA sequence: TGTGCCAGCAGCCTGGGACAAATGAGCGGGACTGAAGCTTTCTTT. The rearrangement joins TRBV11-2 to TRBJ1-1, with D perhaps TRBD1 (6 bases). Germline V gene lookup returns CDR1 SGHAT and CDR2 FQNNGV. The germline V and J ends were trimmed by 5 bases and 5 bases, with 18 bases remaining between them. This CDR3 spans 15 amino acids.

Notes on this clonotype: Because the CDR3 is missing its conserved closing phenylalanine or tryptophan, this is likely a read error. The DNA is left out, because the CDR3 cannot be placed on it with certainty; the CDR3 is given as TCRdb lists it. The V gene is TRBV10-3, the J gene TRBJ2-1; the D call in the table, TRBD2, was not verified against the DNA. The CDR3 totals 15 residues, both ends included. CDR1 ENHRY and CDR2 SYGVKD come from the germline V gene. The CDR3 is CAISHSGSSYNEQFI.

Turning to this clonotype: In this CDR3 the conserved last residue, phenylalanine or tryptophan, is missing, so a read error is likely. The J gene is TRBJ1-1, the V gene TRBV5-6; 8 positions agree with TRBD1. The junction had 8 bases not matched to a gene; V was cut back by 8 bases and J by 5 bases. Germline-derived CDR1 and CDR2 are SGHDT and YYEEEE. The CDR3 has 13 residues. The CDR3 here is CASKQGGGTEAFI. The CDR3 nucleotides are TGTGCCAGTAAACAGGGGGGGGGTACTGAAGCTTTCATT.

In the case of this clonotype: One end of the junction varies from germline; a read error may be responsible. The chain couples TRBV6-5 to TRBJ2-1; TRBD2 is a possible D gene (5 bases). Germline-derived CDR1 and CDR2 are MNHEY and SVGAGI. The CDR3 spans 11 residues. CDR3 loop: CASNTGDEQIF. In DNA form, the CDR3 reads TGTGCCAGTAATACCGGGGATGAGCAGATCTTC.

Note on this clonotype: At one of its ends the junction is not consistent with the germline gene, which may arise from a read error. V and J are TRBV29-1 and TRBJ1-2; 8 bases fit TRBD1. The CDR3 is 13 amino acids. Germline V gives CDR1 SQVTM, CDR2 ANQGSEA. In nucleotides, the CDR3 is TGCATCATTGGGACAGGTGAATTATATGGCTACACTTTC. Its protein is CIIGTGELYGYTF.

This clonotype appeared once. One end of the junction fails to match germline, which may point to a read error. The chain joins TRBV10-3 to TRBJ2-7; D gene ambiguous. This CDR3 contains 13 residues. Germline lookup yields CDR1 ENHRY and CDR2 SYGVKD. In nucleotides, the CDR3 is TGTGCCATCAGGTTTAGTAGTGTCGACGAGCACTACTTC. Amino acids: CAIRFSSVDEHYF.

The V gene is TRBV6-2 or TRBV6-3, the J gene TRBJ2-2; D perhaps matches TRBD2 (6 bases). Germline V lookup: CDR1 MNHEY, CDR2 SVGEGT. The CDR3 sequence is 14 residues long. The CDR3 region is CASGQTRDTGELFF. In DNA, the CDR3 is TGTGCTAGCGGTCAAACTAGGGACACCGGGGAGCTGTTTTTT.

A word on this clonotype: A read error may account for a junction end that differs from germline. The chain uses TRBV4-2 and TRBJ1-4, with D perhaps TRBD1 (6 bases). CDR1 LGHNA and CDR2 YNFKEQ come from the germline V gene. This CDR3 is 17 amino acids long. The CDR3 is CASSQVPLGAVNKKLFF. CDR3 DNA sequence: TGTGCCAGCAGCCAAGTACCGTTGGGGGCAGTTAATAAAAAACTGTTTTTT.

As for this clonotype: The junction and the germline gene differ at one end; a read error may be behind it. The chain employs TRBV29-1 and TRBJ2-7, with a weak D call TRBD2 (5 bases). Germline CDR1 reads SQVTM; CDR2 reads ANQGSEA. CDR3 size: 13 residues. CDR3 in DNA: TGCAGCGTTGAAATGGAGGACTCCTACGAGCAATACTTC. Amino acid sequence: CSVEMEDSYEQYF.

Notes on this clonotype: A read error may account for a junction end that differs from germline. This chain uses TRBV10-3 with TRBJ1-6; D gene ambiguous. Germline V gene lookup returns CDR1 ENHRY and CDR2 SYGVKD. The CDR3 contains 13 residues. The CDR3 protein is CAISRAWGSALHF. CDR3 nucleotides: TGTGCCATCAGTAGGGCTTGGGGTTCAGCCCTCCACTTT.

A remark on this clonotype: The conserved closing phenylalanine or tryptophan is absent in this CDR3, likely reflecting a read error. The chain carries TRBV6-1 and TRBJ1-5; TRBD1 might be the D (5 bases). The CDR3 covers 14 residues. With 5 bases removed from V and 2 bases from J, the gap between germline ends came to 10 bases. Germline assignment: CDR1 MNHNS and CDR2 SASEGT. The CDR3 sequence: CASSRGAGNQPQHY. CDR3 DNA: TGTGCCAGCAGTCGAGGGGCGGGCAATCAGCCCCAGCATTAT.

Worth noting for this clonotype: Relative to the germline gene, one junction end is altered; a read error may explain this. This sequence joins TRBV11-2 and TRBJ2-1, with a weak D call TRBD1 (5 bases). CDR3 size: 15 residues. Per the germline V gene, CDR1 is SGHAT and CDR2 is FQNNGV. The DNA for the CDR3 is TGTGCCAGCAGCTTAGAGACGGTGGGGCTCTATGATCAGTTCTTC. It yields the protein CASSLETVGLYDQFF.

Worth noting for this clonotype: At one end, the junction sequence differs from germline, possibly due to a read error. The chain carries TRBV5-1 and TRBJ1-1; D perhaps matches TRBD1 (6 bases). This CDR3 comprises 14 residues. Germline values: CDR1 SGHRS, CDR2 YFSETQ. The CDR3: CTSGVGGGETEAFF. The CDR3 region has the DNA TGCACCAGCGGAGTAGGAGGGGGAGAGACTGAAGCTTTCTTT.

On this clonotype itself: One end of the junction is discordant with germline, which a read error may explain. The CDR3 loop reads CISSPKAGVFPDTQYF. The CDR3 region has the DNA TGTATCAGCAGCCCGAAAGCGGGAGTTTTCCCAGATACACAGTATTTT. V usage is TRBV14 and J usage is TRBJ2-3; 8 bases agree with TRBD2. There are 16 residues in the CDR3. Germline V lookup: CDR1 SGHDN, CDR2 FVKESK.